This T cell receptor beta chain was retrieved from a study of graft-versus-host responses after intestinal transplantation. Study-wide background: Transplant recipients had multivisceral, liver-intestinal, or isolated intestinal grafts. All recipients were given anti-thymocyte globulin induction, and tacrolimus and steroids were then administered for roughly three years.

Worth noting for this clone: Its antigen is unknown.

Study findings and constraints: Early after transplant, HvG declines were associated with peak levels of circulating GvH clones. Elevated graft-versus-host to host-versus-graft clonal ratios in allografts were recorded for patients with graft-donor T cell macrochimerism.

The V and J ends lost 5 bases and 0 bases respectively, with 10 bases between them. There are 15 residues in the CDR3. The V gene's germline CDR1 is SGHVS and CDR2 FNYEAQ. Only in-frame clones appear in the TCRdb table, and some are missing; sequencing was by immunoSEQ multiplex PCR. The table includes around 97,000 clones, approximately 94% detected once. J is TRBJ2-2 and V is TRBV7-6, with D perhaps TRBD1 or TRBD2 (5 bases each). Sequenced material: unstimulated CD8+ T cells sorted from spleen or lymph node cells, taken before intestinal transplant. The source is a human donor who received an intestinal transplant. This CDR3 reads CASSPGTANTGELFF. The DNA for the CDR3 is TGTGCCAGCAGCCCGGGGACGGCGAACACCGGGGAGCTGTTTTTT.